The clone carrying this T cell receptor (beta chain) has more than one count but fewer than ten. What it binds is unknown. The germline V and J ends were trimmed by 6 bases and 0 bases, with 12 bases remaining between them. CDR1 is MNHEY and CDR2 is SMNVEV in the germline V gene (reference sequence). The CDR3 sequence is 15 residues long. Graves' hyperthyroidism showing no ophthalmopathy progression within 18 months was considered stable. The sample comes from a study of T cells in Graves' hyperthyroidism and ophthalmopathy. Study-level results: Ophthalmopathy was model-predicted a median about 6 months pre-onset.

TCR beta CDR3 regions were amplified from RNA. With the HTBI primer set, the TCR CDR3 went through a first round of RT-PCR. TCRdb ran MiXCR on the multiplex PCR reads and lists one entry per CDR3 protein. Counted here are hundreds of thousands of distinct CDR3 sequences, approximately 15% occurring once; the ten biggest clones make up approximately 29%. This receptor was taken from a woman younger than 45 with Graves' hyperthyroidism. This chain connects TRBV27 to TRBJ2-1; D perhaps matches TRBD2 (6 bases). The sequencing input was blood. CDR3 DNA: TGTGCCAGCAGCCGGGACTCGGCCTCCTACAATGAGCAGTTCTTC. Its protein product is CASSRDSASYNEQFF.